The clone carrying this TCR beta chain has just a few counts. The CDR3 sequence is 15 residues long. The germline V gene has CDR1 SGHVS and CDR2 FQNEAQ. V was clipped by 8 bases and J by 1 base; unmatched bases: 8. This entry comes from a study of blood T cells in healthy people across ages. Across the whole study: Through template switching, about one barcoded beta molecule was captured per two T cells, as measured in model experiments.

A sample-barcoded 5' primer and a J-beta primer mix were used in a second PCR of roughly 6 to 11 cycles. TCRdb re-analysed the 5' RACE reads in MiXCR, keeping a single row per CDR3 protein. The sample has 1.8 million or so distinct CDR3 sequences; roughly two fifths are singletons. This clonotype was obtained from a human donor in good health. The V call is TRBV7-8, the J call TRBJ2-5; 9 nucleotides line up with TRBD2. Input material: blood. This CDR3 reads CASGRGGGAQETQYF. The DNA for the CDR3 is TGTGCCAGCGGGCGTGGCGGGGGGGCCCAAGAGACCCAGTACTTC.